This T cell receptor beta chain emerged from a study of blood T cell repertoires in COVID-19. Overall study: The samples span acute and convalescent COVID-19 from the United States, Italy and Spain.

CDR3 length equals 16 residues. The V gene's germline CDR1 is LGHDT and CDR2 YNNKEL (reference sequence). The V and J ends lost 5 bases and 3 bases, in that order; junction bases with no gene match: 7. This clone occurred once. Clones were sequenced by immunoSEQ multiplex PCR, and TCRdb holds only the in-frame ones, with some missing. The table shows around 69,000 clones, with 81% occurring only once. The V and J genes are TRBV3-1 (or the pseudogene TRBV3-2) and TRBJ2-3, with TRBD1 matching over 11 bases. Source material: peripheral blood. The clonotype originates from a woman in her 70s with acute or convalescent COVID-19. In nucleotides, the CDR3 is TGTGCCAGCAGCTACCGGACAGGGGGCGGGACAGATACGCAGTATTTT. Translated, it gives CASSYRTGGGTDTQYF.